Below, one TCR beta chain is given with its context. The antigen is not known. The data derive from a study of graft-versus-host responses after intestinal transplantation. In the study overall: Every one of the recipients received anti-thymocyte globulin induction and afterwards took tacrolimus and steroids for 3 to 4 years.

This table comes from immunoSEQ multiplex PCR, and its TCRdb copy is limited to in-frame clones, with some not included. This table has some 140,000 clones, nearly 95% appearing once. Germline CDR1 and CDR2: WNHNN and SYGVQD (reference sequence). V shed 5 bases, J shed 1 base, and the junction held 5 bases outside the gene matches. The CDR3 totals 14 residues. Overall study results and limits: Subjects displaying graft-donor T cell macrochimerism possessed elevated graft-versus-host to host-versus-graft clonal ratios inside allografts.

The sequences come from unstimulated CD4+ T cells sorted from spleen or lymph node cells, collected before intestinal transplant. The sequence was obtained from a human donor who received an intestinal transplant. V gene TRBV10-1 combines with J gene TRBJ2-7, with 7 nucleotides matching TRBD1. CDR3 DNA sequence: TGCGCCAGCAGTAAAGGCAGGGGGTCCTACGAGCAGTACTTC. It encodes CASSKGRGSYEQYF.